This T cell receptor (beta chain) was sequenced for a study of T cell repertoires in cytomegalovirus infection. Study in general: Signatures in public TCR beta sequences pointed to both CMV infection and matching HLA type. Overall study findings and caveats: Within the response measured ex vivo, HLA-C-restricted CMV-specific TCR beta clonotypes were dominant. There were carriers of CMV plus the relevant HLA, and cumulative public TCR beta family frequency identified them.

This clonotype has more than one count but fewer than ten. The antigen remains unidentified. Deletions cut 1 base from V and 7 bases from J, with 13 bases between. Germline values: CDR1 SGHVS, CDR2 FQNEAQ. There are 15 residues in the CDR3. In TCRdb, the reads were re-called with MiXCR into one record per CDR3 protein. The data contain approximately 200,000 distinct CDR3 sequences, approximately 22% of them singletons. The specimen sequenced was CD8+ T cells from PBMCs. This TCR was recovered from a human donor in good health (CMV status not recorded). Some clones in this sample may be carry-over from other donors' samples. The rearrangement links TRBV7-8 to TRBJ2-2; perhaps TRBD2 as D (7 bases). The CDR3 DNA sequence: TGTGCCAGCAGCTTAGTGGGGGGGGCCTTCGGGGAGCTGTTTTTT. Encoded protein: CASSLVGGAFGELFF.